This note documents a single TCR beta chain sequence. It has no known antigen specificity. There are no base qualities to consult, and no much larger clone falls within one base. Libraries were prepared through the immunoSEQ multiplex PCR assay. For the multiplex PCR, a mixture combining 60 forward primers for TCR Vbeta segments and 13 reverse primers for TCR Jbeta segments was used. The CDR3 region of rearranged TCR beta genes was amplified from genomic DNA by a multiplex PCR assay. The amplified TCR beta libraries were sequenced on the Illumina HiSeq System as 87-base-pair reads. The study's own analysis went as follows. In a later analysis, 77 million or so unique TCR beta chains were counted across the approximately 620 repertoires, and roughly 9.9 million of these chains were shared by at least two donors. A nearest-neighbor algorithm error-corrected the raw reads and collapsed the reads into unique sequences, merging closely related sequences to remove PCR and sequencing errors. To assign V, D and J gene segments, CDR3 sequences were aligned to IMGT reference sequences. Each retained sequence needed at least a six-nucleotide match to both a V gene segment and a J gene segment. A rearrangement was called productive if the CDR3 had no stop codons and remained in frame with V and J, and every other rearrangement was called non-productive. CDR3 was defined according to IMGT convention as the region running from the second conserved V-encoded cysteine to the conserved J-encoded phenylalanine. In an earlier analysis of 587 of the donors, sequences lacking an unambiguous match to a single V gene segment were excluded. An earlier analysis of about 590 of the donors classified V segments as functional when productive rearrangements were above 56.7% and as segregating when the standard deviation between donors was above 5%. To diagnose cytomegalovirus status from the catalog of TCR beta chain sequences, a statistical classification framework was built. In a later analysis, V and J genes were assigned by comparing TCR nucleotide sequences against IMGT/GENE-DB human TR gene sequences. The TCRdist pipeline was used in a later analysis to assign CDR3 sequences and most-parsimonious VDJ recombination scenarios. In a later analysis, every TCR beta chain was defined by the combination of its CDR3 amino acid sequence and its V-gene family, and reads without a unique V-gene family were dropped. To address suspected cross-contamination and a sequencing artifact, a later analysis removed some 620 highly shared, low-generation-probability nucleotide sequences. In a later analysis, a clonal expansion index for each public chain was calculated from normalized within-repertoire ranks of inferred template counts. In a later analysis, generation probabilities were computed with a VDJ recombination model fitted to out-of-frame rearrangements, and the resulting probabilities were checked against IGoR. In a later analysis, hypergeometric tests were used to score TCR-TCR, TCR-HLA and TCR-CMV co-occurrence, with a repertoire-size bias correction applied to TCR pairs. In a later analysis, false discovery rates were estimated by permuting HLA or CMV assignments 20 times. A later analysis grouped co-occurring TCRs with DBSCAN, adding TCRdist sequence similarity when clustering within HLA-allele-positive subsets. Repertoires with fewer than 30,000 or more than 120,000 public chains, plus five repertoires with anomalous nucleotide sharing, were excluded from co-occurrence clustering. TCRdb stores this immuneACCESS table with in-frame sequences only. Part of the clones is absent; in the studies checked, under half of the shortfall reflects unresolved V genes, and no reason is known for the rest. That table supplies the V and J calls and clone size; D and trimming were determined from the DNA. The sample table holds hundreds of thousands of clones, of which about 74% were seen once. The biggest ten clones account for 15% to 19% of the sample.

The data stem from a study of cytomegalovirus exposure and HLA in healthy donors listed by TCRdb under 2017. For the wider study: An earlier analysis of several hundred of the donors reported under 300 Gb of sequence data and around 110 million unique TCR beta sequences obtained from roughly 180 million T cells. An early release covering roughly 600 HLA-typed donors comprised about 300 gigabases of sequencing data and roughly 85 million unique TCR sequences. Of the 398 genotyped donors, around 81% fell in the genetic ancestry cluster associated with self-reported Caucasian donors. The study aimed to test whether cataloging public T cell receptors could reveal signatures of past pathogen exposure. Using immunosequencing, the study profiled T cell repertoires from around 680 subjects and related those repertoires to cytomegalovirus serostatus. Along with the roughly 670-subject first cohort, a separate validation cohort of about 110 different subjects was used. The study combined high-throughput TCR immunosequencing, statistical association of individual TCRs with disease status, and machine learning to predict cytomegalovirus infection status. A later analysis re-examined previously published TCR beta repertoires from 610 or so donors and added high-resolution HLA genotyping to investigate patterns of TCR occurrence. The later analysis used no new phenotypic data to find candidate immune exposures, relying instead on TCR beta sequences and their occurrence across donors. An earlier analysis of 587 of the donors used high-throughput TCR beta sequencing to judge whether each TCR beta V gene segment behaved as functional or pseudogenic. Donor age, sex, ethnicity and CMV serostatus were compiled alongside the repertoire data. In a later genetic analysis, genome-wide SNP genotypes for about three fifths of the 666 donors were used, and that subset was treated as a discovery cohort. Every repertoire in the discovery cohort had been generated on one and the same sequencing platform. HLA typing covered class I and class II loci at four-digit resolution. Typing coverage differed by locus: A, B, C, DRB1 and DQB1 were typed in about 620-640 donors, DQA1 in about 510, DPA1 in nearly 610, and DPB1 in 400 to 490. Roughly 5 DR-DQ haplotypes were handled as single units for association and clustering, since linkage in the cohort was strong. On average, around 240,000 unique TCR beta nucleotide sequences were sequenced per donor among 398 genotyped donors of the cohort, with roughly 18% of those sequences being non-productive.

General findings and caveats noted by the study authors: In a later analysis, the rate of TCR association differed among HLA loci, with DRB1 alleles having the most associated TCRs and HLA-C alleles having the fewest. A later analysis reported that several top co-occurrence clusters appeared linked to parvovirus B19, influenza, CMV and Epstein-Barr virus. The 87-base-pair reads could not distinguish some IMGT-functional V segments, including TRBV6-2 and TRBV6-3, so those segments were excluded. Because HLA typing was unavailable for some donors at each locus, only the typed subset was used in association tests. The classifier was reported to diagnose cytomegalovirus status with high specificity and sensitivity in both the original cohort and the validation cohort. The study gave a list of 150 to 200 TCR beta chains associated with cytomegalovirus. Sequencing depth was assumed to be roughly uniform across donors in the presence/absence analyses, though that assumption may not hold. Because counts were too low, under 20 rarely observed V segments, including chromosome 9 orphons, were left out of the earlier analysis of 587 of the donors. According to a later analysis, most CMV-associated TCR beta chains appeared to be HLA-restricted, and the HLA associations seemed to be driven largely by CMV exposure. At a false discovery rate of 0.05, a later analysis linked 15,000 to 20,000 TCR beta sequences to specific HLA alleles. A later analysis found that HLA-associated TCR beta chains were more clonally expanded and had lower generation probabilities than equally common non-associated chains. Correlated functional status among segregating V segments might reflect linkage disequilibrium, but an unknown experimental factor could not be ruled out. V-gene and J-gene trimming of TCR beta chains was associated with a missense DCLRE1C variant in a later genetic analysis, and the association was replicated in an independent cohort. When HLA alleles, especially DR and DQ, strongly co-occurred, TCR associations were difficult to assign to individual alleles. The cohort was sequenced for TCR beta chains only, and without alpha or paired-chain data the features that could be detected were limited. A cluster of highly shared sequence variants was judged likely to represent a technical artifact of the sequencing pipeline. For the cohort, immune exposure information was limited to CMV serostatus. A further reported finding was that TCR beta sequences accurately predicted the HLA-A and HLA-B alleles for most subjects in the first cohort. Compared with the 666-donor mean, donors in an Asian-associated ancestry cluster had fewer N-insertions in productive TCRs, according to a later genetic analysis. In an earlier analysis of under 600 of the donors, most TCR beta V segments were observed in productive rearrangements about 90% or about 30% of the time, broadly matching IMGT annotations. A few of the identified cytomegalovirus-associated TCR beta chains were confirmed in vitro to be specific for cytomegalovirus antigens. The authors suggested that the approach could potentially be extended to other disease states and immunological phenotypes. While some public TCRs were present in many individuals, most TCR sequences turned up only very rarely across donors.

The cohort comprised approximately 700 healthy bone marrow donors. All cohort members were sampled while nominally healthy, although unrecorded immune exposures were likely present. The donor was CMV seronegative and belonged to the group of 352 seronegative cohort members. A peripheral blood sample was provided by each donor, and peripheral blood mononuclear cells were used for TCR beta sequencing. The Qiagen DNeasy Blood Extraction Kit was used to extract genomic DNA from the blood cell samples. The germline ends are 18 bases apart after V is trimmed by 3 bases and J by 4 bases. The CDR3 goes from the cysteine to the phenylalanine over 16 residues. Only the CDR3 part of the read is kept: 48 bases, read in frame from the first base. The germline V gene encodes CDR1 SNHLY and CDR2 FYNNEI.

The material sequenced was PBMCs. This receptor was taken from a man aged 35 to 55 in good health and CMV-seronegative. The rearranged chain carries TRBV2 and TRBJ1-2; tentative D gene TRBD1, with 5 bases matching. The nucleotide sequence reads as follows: TGTGCCAGCAGTGATACCTTTCTTCAGGGCGTCTATGGCTACACCTTC. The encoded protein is CASSDTFLQGVYGYTF.